The 2 T cell receptor beta chains reported below all come from one sample, sequenced in a study of Ad26.COV2.S vaccination and SARS-CoV-2 variants. The sample's treatment: approximately 18 received Ad26.COV2.S at low or high dose, single or two shots; five or six received placebo; per-sample allocation not given. Material that was analyzed had been drawn on day 63 after the first vaccine or placebo injection. Using immunoSEQ multiplex PCR, the repertoire was profiled, and TCRdb retains in-frame clones only, with some absent. The table has hundreds of thousands of clones, approximately 90% seen once. The sequenced sample was peripheral blood, obtained in a trial of Ad26.COV2.S vaccine versus placebo. These receptor sequences come from a person between 18 and 65 years old who received the Ad26.COV2.S COVID-19 vaccine or a placebo.

This clone was found a few times. The rearrangement uses TRBV5-1 and TRBJ1-2; tentatively, D is TRBD1 (5 bases). Germline-derived CDR1 and CDR2 are SGHRS and YFSETQ. V was pared by 3 bases and J by 2 bases, with 11 bases between. CDR3 length equals 14 residues. CDR3: CASSSGTGNYGYTF. The CDR3 coding sequence is TGCGCCAGCAGCTCCGGGACGGGCAACTATGGCTACACCTTC.

This chain uses TRBV7-8 with TRBJ1-2, with 8 bases that match TRBD1. CDR1 and CDR2 from the germline V gene are SGHVS and FQNEAQ. The CDR3 has 13 residues. J lost 5 bases, V lost 5 bases, and 4 bases had no gene match. CDR3 sequence: CASSEDRAYGYTF. For the CDR3, the DNA is TGTGCCAGCAGCGAGGACAGGGCGTATGGCTACACCTTC.